These T cell receptor beta chains were read from a single sample in a study of shared clonotypes between healthy human individuals. TCRdb's table, derived via immunoSEQ multiplex PCR, lists solely in-frame clones and lacks some. Seen here are about 980,000 clones, over 75% observed once, and the top ten hold approximately 1.5%. The sequenced sample was memory CD4+ T cells sorted from blood. The receptors were sampled from a man aged 18 to 35 in good health. Each CDR3 is given with its conserved first and last residue. A D gene is named only where the DNA matches it firmly. Expanded clones get a size class; other rows say once, few or many, or leave the size out.

J gene | D gene | V gene | clone size | CDR3 DNA | CDR3 protein
TRBJ2-7 | TRBD2 | TRBV4-3 | . | TGCGCCAGCAGCCAAGAGATGGGAGGGCACTACGAGCAGTACTTC | CASSQEMGGHYEQYF
TRBJ2-2 | . | TRBV5-1 | . | TGCGCCAGCAGCTTGGCAGGTACCGGGGAGCTGTTTTTT | CASSLAGTGELFF
TRBJ1-1 | . | TRBV10-3 | . | TGTGCCATCAGTGAGTCCGGAGGGCTAATGAACACTGAAGCTTTCTTT | CAISESGGLMNTEAFF
TRBJ1-1 | . | TRBV29-1 | . | TGCAGCGTTGAGGCGGGGTGGACGAACACTGAAGCTTTCTTT | CSVEAGWTNTEAFF
TRBJ2-4 | . | TRBV5-1 | once | TGCGCCAGCAGCTTGGGGGAGTTAGGCAAAAACATTCAGTACTTC | CASSLGELGKNIQYF
TRBJ2-5 | TRBD2 | TRBV6-6 | . | TGTGCCAGCAGTTACCCCCCTAGCGGACAAGAGACCCAGTACTTC | CASSYPPSGQETQYF
TRBJ1-1 | . | TRBV7-9 | . | TGTGCCAGCAGCTTATCAGGGGCGGGGAACACTGAAGCTTTCTTT | CASSLSGAGNTEAFF
TRBJ1-2 | TRBD1 | TRBV5-4 | once | TGTGCCAGCAGCCTGGGACAGGGGGCTGGTGGCTACACCTTC | CASSLGQGAGGYTF
TRBJ2-7 | . | TRBV5-4 | . | TGTGCCAGCAGCTCGGTTGGGGGAGCCTCCTCCTACGAGCAGTACTTC | CASSSVGGASSYEQYF
TRBJ1-2 | . | TRBV2 | . | TGTGCCAGCAGCGAGGACACACTCTATGGCTACACCTTC | CASSEDTLYGYTF
TRBJ1-5 | . | TRBV6-1 | few | TGTGCCAGCAAACGAGGGAATCAGCCCCAGCATTTT | CASKRGNQPQHF
TRBJ2-4 | . | TRBV9 | . | TGTGCCAGCAGCCCGAGGGGGGTGGACATTCAGTACTTC | CASSPRGVDIQYF
TRBJ1-6 | . | TRBV6-6 | few | TGTGCCACCACAGGAGGGAGCAATAATTCACCCCTCCACTTT | CATTGGSNNSPLHF
TRBJ2-3 | TRBD1 | TRBV11-3 | . | TGTGCCAGCAGTCCGGGACAGGGCACTAGCACAGATACGCAGTATTTT | CASSPGQGTSTDTQYF
TRBJ1-5 | . | TRBV2 | . | TGTGCCAGCAGTGCCGAAACAGGGAGGCCCCAGCATTTT | CASSAETGRPQHF
TRBJ2-7 | . | TRBV6-5 | few | TGTGCCAGCAGTTACTCCCGGCCATCCAACGAGCAGTACTTC | CASSYSRPSNEQYF
TRBJ1-1 | . | TRBV5-1 | . | TGCGCCAGCAGCTCACAGGGAAGCACTGAAGCTTTCTTT | CASSSQGSTEAFF
TRBJ2-7 | . | TRBV23-1 | . | TGCGCCAGCAGTCAATACAGGTGGGAGCAGTACTTC | CASSQYRWEQYF
TRBJ2-3 | TRBD2 | TRBV7-2 | once | TGTGCCAGCAGCTTAAGGACTAGCGGGGGGGCCCGAGATACGCAGTATTTT | CASSLRTSGGARDTQYF
TRBJ2-7 | . | TRBV28 | . | TGTGCCAGCAGCACCGTGGACACTTTCTCCTACGAGCAGTACTTC | CASSTVDTFSYEQYF
TRBJ1-6 | . | TRBV28 | few | TGTGCCAGCAGTTTCGGCCCAGGGGATTATTCACCCCTCCACTTT | CASSFGPGDYSPLHF
TRBJ1-1 | . | TRBV6-1 | . | TGTGCCAGCAGTGCCGCTGTGGGGGCGCGACGGGCTTTCTTT | CASSAAVGARRAFF
TRBJ2-3 | TRBD2 | TRBV28 | . | TGTGCCAGCAGTCTAGCGGCCGACACAGATACGCAGTATTTT | CASSLAADTDTQYF
TRBJ2-2 | . | TRBV9 | . | TGTGCCAGCAGCCCCCAACCAACCGGGGAGCTGTTTTTT | CASSPQPTGELFF